This is a list of T cell receptor beta chains from one sample in a study of T-cell memory formation after mild COVID-19. TCRdb independently ran MiXCR on the 5' RACE reads; one entry per CDR3 protein. The data show about 210,000 distinct CDR3 sequences, about 27% seen once. Source material: PBMCs or a T cell subset sorted from them (not recorded which). The receptors derive from an adult woman who had mild COVID-19 (a few samples of this study predate the infection). Cell type and time point are not known. Each CDR3 is given with its conserved first and last residue. D genes are given only for firm matches. Clone size is stated in some rows and not others, as once, few, many or a class when expanded.

>TRBJ1-2|.|.|TRBV6-4
CAITRGNYGYTF
TGTGCCATTACACGGGGGAACTATGGCTACACCTTC
>TRBJ2-1|few|TRBD2|TRBV5-1
CASSSPAGGVYNEQFF
TGCGCCAGCTCCTCACCCGCGGGGGGAGTATACAATGAGCAGTTCTTC
>TRBJ2-7|.|TRBD1|TRBV4-1
CASSINPGQTYEQYF
TGCGCCAGCAGCATAAATCCGGGACAGACCTACGAGCAGTACTTC
>TRBJ1-1|few|.|TRBV11-2
CASSLGWGTEAFF
TGTGCCAGCAGCTTAGGGTGGGGCACTGAAGCTTTCTTT
>TRBJ2-3|few|.|TRBV12-3/TRBV12-4
CASSLGQPRTDTQYF
TGTGCCAGCAGTTTGGGGCAGCCACGGACAGATACGCAGTATTTT
>TRBJ1-1|.|.|TRBV7-2
CASSLDTYTEAFF
TGTGCCAGCAGCTTAGATACTTACACTGAAGCTTTCTTT
>TRBJ2-1|.|.|TRBV5-4
CASSPAAWSNEQFF
TGTGCCAGCAGCCCCGCGGCGTGGAGCAATGAGCAGTTCTTC
>TRBJ2-2|few|.|TRBV7-8
CASSLLEQGITGELFF
TGTGCCAGCAGCTTGCTGGAACAGGGCATCACCGGGGAGCTGTTTTTT
>TRBJ1-3|.|TRBD1|TRBV7-2
CASSFGQGRNTIYF
TGTGCCAGCAGTTTTGGACAGGGGAGAAACACCATATATTTT
>TRBJ2-3|.|TRBD2|TRBV6-6
CASRIAGGLADTQYF
TGTGCCAGCAGGATAGCGGGAGGACTAGCAGATACGCAGTATTTT
>TRBJ2-2|.|TRBD1|TRBV11-3
CASSLHRDRDTGELFF
TGTGCCAGCAGCCTACACCGGGACAGGGACACCGGGGAGCTGTTTTTT
>TRBJ2-1|.|.|TRBV12-3/TRBV12-4
CASTRDSHHEQFF
TGTGCCAGCACCAGGGACTCCCACCATGAGCAGTTCTTC
>TRBJ1-1|.|.|TRBV29-1
CSVERGNKAFF
TGCAGCGTTGAACGGGGAAATAAAGCTTTCTTT
>TRBJ1-1|.|.|TRBV18
CASSTKENTEAFF
TGTGCCAGCTCGACGAAGGAGAACACTGAAGCTTTCTTT
>TRBJ2-3|.|.|TRBV3-1
CASSLSGAGRTDTQYF
TGTGCCAGCAGCCTCTCGGGGGCAGGGCGGACAGATACGCAGTATTTT
>TRBJ2-7|many|.|TRBV5-1
CASSFSGASYEQYF
TGCGCCAGCAGCTTTTCGGGGGCCTCCTACGAGCAGTACTTC
>TRBJ2-1|many|.|TRBV7-2
CASSFWTTRDEQFF
TGTGCCAGCAGCTTCTGGACTACCCGCGATGAGCAGTTCTTC
>TRBJ2-7|.|.|TRBV27
CASSLVKSYEQYF
TGTGCCAGCAGTTTGGTCAAAAGCTACGAGCAGTACTTC
>TRBJ2-1|few|.|TRBV9
CASRPPVAYNEQFF
TGTGCCAGCAGACCTCCGGTAGCCTACAATGAGCAGTTCTTC
>TRBJ2-1|few|TRBD2|TRBV19
CASSPHAGGSGHLNEQFF
TGTGCCAGTAGTCCCCACGCCGGGGGGAGCGGCCACCTCAATGAGCAGTTCTTC
>TRBJ2-1|few|.|TRBV19
CASSIGTGQFF
TGTGCCAGTAGTATAGGGACTGGGCAGTTCTTC
>TRBJ1-2|.|.|TRBV29-1
CSVQVQGIYGYTF
TGCAGCGTTCAGGTCCAGGGGATCTATGGCTACACCTTC
>TRBJ2-5|.|TRBD2|TRBV12-3/TRBV12-4
CASSLVGAGAAETQYF
TGTGCCAGCAGTTTAGTAGGAGCGGGGGCGGCAGAGACCCAGTACTTC
>TRBJ2-1|.|.|TRBV20-1
CSARVVGSWNEQFF
TGCAGTGCTAGAGTGGTGGGGTCCTGGAATGAGCAGTTCTTC
>TRBJ2-1|.|.|TRBV27
CASSPEGGVNEQFF
TGTGCCAGCAGCCCCGAAGGGGGAGTGAATGAGCAGTTCTTC
>TRBJ2-7|.|.|TRBV6-5
CASSWAHLPYEQYF
TGTGCCAGCAGTTGGGCACACCTTCCCTACGAGCAGTACTTC
>TRBJ1-1|.|TRBD1|TRBV3-1
CASSQQDRVGAFF
TGTGCCAGCAGCCAGCAGGACAGGGTGGGAGCTTTCTTT
>TRBJ2-1|few|.|TRBV7-2
CASSSRLGLVSYNEQFF
TGTGCCAGCAGCTCCCGCCTGGGGTTAGTATCCTACAATGAGCAGTTCTTC